Described below is a single TCR beta chain sequence and its context. What it binds is not known. The CDR3 is 13 residues long. Trimming removed 7 bases at V and 4 bases at J, with 11 bases between. Germline-derived CDR1 and CDR2 are MNHEY and SVGAGI. Those who donated were healthy bone marrow donors. The data are from a study of cytomegalovirus exposure and HLA in healthy donors. Primers: 60 Vbeta forward and 13 Jbeta reverse. TCRdb's table, derived via immunoSEQ multiplex PCR, lists solely in-frame clones and lacks some. The sample holds about 170,000 clones, over 65% seen once. Study-wide results and caveats: A classifier reportedly called cytomegalovirus status with high sensitivity and specificity. A later analysis linked a missense DCLRE1C variant to TCR beta V- and J-gene trimming. Associated with cytomegalovirus, according to the listing, were 150 to 200 TCR beta chains.

The V call is TRBV6-5, the J call TRBJ1-3, with TRBD1 as a possible D gene (5 bases). The sample taken for sequencing was PBMCs. This TCR derives from a man aged 40-55 years in good health and CMV-seropositive. CDR3 coding DNA: TGTGCCAGCAACTCGGGGGGAGGAAACACCATATATTTT. Encoded protein: CASNSGGGNTIYF.